The clone carrying this T cell receptor beta chain was picked up many times. Its antigen remains unknown. The data are from a study of T cells in Graves' hyperthyroidism and ophthalmopathy. RNA transcripts were the template for amplifying TCR beta CDR3 regions. Initially, a first-round RT-PCR of the TCR CDR3 employed the HTBI primer set. TCRdb reprocessed the multiplex PCR reads via MiXCR and lists one record per CDR3 protein. The data show 450,000 to 700,000 distinct CDR3 sequences, about 45% seen once. Study-wide results and limits: The blood repertoire included most of the expanded thyroid clonotypes above 0.001. Ophthalmopathy was model-predicted a median approximately 6.9 months pre-onset.

The sequence was obtained from a woman between 18 and 29 years old with Graves' hyperthyroidism. The material sequenced was peripheral blood or thyroid tissue (not recorded which).

CDR3: CAIRGDSQGPGELFF. The CDR3 DNA follows: TGTGCCATCAGAGGGGACTCCCAAGGTCCCGGGGAGCTGTTTTTT. The chain uses TRBV10-3 and TRBJ2-2; possible D gene TRBD2, 6 bases. Germline V lookup: CDR1 ENHRY, CDR2 SYGVKD. The CDR3 length is 15 residues. With 6 bases removed from V and 6 bases from J, the gap between germline ends came to 17 bases.